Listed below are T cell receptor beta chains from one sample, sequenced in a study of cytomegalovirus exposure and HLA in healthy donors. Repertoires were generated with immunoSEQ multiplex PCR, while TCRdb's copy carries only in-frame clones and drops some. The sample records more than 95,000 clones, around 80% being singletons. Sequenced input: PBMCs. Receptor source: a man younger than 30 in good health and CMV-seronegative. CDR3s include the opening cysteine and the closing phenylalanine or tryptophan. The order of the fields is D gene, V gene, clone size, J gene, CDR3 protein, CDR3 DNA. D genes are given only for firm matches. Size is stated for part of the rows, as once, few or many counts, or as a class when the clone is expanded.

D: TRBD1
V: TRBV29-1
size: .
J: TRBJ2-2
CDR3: CSVGQDLTGELFF
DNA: TGCAGCGTAGGACAGGATCTCACCGGGGAGCTGTTTTTT

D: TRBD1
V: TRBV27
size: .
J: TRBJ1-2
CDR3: CASSFRGTGKRGYTF
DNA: TGTGCCAGCAGTTTCAGGGGGACAGGAAAGCGTGGCTACACCTTC

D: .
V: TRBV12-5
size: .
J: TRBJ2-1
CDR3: CASRDSSYNEQFF
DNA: TGTGCTAGCCGGGACTCCTCCTACAATGAGCAGTTCTTC

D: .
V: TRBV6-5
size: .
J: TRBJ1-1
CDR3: CASSYRGGTGTEAFF
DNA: TGTGCCAGCAGTTACCGGGGGGGAACGGGCACTGAAGCTTTCTTT

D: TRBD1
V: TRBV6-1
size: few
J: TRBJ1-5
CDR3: CASSETGGNQPQHF
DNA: TGTGCCAGCAGTGAGACAGGGGGCAATCAGCCCCAGCATTTT

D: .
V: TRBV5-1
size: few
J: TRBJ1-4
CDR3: CASSLDGVGYEKLFF
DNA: TGCGCCAGCAGCTTGGACGGGGTCGGGTATGAAAAACTGTTTTTT

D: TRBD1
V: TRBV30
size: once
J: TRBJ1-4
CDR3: CAWSMETGAAEKLFF
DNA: TGTGCCTGGAGTATGGAGACAGGGGCAGCGGAAAAACTGTTTTTT

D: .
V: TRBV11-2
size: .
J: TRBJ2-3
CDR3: CASSPPVLSTDTQYF
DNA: TGTGCCAGCAGCCCCCCCGTTCTGAGCACAGATACGCAGTATTTT

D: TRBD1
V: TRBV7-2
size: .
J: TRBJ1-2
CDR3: CASSLEGTAGYTF
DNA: TGTGCCAGCAGCTTAGAGGGGACAGCTGGCTACACCTTC

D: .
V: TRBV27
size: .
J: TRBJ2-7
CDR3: CASSSGASGTYEQYF
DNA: TGTGCCAGCAGTTCGGGGGCTAGCGGAACCTACGAGCAGTACTTC

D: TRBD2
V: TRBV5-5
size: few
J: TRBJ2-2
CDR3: CASSAEFAGGPDGELFF
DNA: TGTGCCAGCAGCGCTGAGTTCGCGGGAGGGCCAGACGGGGAGCTGTTTTTT

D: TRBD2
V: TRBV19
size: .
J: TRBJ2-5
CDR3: CASTGTKLGKLNF
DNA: TGTGCCAGCACCGGGACTAAGCTGGGGAAGCTGAACTTC

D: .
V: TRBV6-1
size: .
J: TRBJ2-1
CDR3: CASSALGGGFYNEQFF
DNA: TGTGCCAGCAGTGCCCTTGGGGGAGGATTCTACAATGAGCAGTTCTTC

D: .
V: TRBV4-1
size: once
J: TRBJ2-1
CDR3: CASSQVFLATTYNEQFF
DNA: TGCGCCAGCAGCCAAGTATTTCTAGCGACTACCTACAATGAGCAGTTCTTC

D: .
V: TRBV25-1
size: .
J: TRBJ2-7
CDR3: CASRAREYEQYF
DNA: TGTGCCAGCAGGGCCCGGGAATACGAGCAGTACTTC

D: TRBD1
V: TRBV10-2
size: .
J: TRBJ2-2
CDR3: CASAGTAIAGELFF
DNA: TGCGCCAGTGCCGGGACAGCTATCGCCGGGGAGCTGTTTTTT

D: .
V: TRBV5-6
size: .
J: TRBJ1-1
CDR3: CASSFFRGAAMNTEAFF
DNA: TGTGCCAGCAGCTTCTTCCGGGGGGCCGCTATGAACACTGAAGCTTTCTTT

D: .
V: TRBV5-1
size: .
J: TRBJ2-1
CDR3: CASSLVLEEQFF
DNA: TGCGCCAGCAGCTTGGTACTAGAAGAGCAGTTCTTC

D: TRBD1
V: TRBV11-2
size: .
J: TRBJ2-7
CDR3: CASSPLKRTGTYEQYF
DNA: TGTGCCAGCAGCCCGCTTAAGAGGACAGGGACCTACGAGCAGTACTTC

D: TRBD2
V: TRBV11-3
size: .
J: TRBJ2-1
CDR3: CASSPRTSGRALGVNEQFF
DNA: TGTGCCAGCAGCCCCCGGACTAGCGGGAGGGCCCTCGGAGTCAATGAGCAGTTCTTC

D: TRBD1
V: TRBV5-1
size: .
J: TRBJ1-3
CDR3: CASGTGKLDGNTIYF
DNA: TGCGCCAGCGGGACAGGGAAACTAGATGGAAACACCATATATTTT

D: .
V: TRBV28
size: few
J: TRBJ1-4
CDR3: CASFREGETNEKLFF
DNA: TGTGCCAGTTTTAGGGAGGGGGAAACTAATGAAAAACTGTTTTTT

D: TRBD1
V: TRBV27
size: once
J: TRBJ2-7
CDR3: CASWGDRGYYEQYF
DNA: TGTGCCAGCTGGGGAGACAGGGGTTACTACGAGCAGTACTTC

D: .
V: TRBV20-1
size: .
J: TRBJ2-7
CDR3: CSASGSEQYF
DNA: TGCAGTGCTAGCGGTTCCGAGCAGTACTTC

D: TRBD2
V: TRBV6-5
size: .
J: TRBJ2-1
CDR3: CAVQAGGPGNEQFF
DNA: TGTGCCGTGCAAGCGGGAGGGCCGGGCAATGAGCAGTTCTTC

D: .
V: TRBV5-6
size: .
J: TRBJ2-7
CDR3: CASSLFLYPGQSGGGQYF
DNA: TGTGCCAGCAGCTTGTTCCTTTATCCGGGACAAAGCGGTGGGGGACAGTACTTC

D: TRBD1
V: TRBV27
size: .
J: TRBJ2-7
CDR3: CASSSDRGSSYEQYF
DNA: TGTGCCAGCAGCTCGGACAGGGGGAGCTCCTACGAGCAGTACTTC

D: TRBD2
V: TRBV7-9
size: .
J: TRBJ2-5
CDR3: CASSGTNPRETQYF
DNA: TGTGCCAGCAGTGGGACTAACCCCCGGGAGACCCAGTACTTC

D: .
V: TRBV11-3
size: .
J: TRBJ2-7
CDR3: CASSSRTGSYEQYF
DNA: TGTGCCAGCAGCTCTCGCACGGGATCCTACGAGCAGTACTTC

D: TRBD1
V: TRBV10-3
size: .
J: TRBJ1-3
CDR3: CAISETLQGSSGNTIYF
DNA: TGTGCCATCAGTGAGACCCTACAGGGGTCTTCTGGAAACACCATATATTTT

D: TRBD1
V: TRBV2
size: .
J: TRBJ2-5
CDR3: CASSDNRGPETQYF
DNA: TGTGCCAGCAGTGATAACAGGGGGCCCGAGACCCAGTACTTC

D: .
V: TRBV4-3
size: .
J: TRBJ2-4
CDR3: CASSQGGQIAKNIQYF
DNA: TGCGCCAGCAGCCAGGGGGGACAGATAGCCAAAAACATTCAGTACTTC

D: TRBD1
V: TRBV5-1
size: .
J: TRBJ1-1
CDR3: CASSTGQGGTEAFF
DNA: TGCGCCAGCAGCACCGGACAGGGGGGCACTGAAGCTTTCTTT

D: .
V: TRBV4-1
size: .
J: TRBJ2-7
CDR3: CASSQWQGSSYEQYF
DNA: TGCGCCAGCAGCCAATGGCAGGGGTCTTCCTACGAGCAGTACTTC

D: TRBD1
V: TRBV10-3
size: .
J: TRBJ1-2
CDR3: CAIRPMGQINYGYTF
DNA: TGTGCCATCAGACCTATGGGACAGATTAACTATGGCTACACCTTC

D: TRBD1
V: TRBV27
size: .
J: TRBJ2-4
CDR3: CASRHPDRVTDIQYF
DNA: TGTGCCAGCAGACACCCCGACAGGGTAACGGACATTCAGTACTTC

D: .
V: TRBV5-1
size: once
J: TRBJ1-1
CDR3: CASSLEGMRNTEAFF
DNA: TGCGCCAGCAGCTTGGAGGGGATGAGAAACACTGAAGCTTTCTTT

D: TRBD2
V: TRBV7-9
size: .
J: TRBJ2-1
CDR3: CASSPPTLAGGSSYNEQFF
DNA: TGTGCCAGCAGCCCCCCGACACTAGCGGGAGGTAGCTCCTACAATGAGCAGTTCTTC

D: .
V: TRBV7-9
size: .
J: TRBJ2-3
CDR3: CSSSRLGGTDTQYF
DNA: TGTTCCAGCAGCCGTTTGGGCGGCACAGATACGCAGTATTTT

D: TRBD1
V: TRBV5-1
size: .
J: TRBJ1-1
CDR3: CASSTGQGHTEAFF
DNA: TGCGCCAGCAGCACAGGACAGGGGCACACTGAAGCTTTCTTT

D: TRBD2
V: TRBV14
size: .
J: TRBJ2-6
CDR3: CASSQDYPRTSRVRTGANVLTF
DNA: TGTGCCAGCAGCCAAGATTACCCCCGGACTAGCCGGGTTCGCACTGGGGCCAACGTCCTGACTTTC

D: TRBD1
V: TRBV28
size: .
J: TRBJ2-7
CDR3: CASIPGGSYEQYF
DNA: TGTGCCAGCATCCCAGGGGGCTCCTACGAGCAGTACTTC

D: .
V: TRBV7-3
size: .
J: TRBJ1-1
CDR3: CASSLTANTEAFF
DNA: TGTGCCAGCAGCTTAACAGCGAACACTGAAGCTTTCTTT

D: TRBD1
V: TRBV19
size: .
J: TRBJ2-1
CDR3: CASTGQGPEQFF
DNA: TGTGCCAGTACAGGACAGGGGCCTGAGCAGTTCTTC

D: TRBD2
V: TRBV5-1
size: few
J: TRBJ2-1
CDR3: CASSWGLAGGGNEQFF
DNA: TGCGCCAGCAGCTGGGGACTAGCGGGAGGGGGGAATGAGCAGTTCTTC